A selection of T cell receptor beta chains follows, all from one sample in a study of response to subunit inactivated influenza vaccine. TCRdb fed the RT-PCR reads into MiXCR, producing one record per CDR3 protein. Here the sample spans 500,000 to 550,000 distinct CDR3 sequences, under 30% being singletons. The same data also contributed to another study, on T cells expressing NK-cell markers.

This specimen was CD4+ T cells sorted from PBMCs, taken about 12 days after vaccination. The receptors were sampled from a man over 45 who received an inactivated influenza vaccine. The CDR3 runs from the conserved cysteine through the conserved F or W. The D gene is left open where the match is weak. Clone size is shown for a subset of rows, as once, few, many or a class of expanded clone.

CDR3 length: 18
J gene: TRBJ1-5
V gene: TRBV20-1
D gene: TRBD1
clone size: few
CDR3 DNA: TGCAGTGCTAGAGATCTGGGACAGGACCTTATGAGCGATCAGCCCCAGCATTTT
CDR3 protein: CSARDLGQDLMSDQPQHF

CDR3 length: 15
J gene: TRBJ2-1
V gene: TRBV4-3
D gene: TRBD2
clone size: -
CDR3 DNA: TGCGCCAGCAGCCGAGGACTAGCGGGGGTCAGTGAGCAGTTCTTC
CDR3 protein: CASSRGLAGVSEQFF

CDR3 length: 16
J gene: TRBJ2-5
V gene: TRBV20-1
D gene: TRBD2
clone size: few
CDR3 DNA: TGCAGTGCTAGAGTAGATAGCGGGGGGATCAGAGAGACCCAGTACTTC
CDR3 protein: CSARVDSGGIRETQYF

CDR3 length: 15
J gene: TRBJ2-3
V gene: TRBV7-9
D gene: TRBD2
clone size: once
CDR3 DNA: TGTGCCAGCAGCTTAACTAGCGAGAGTTCAGATACGCAGTATTTT
CDR3 protein: CASSLTSESSDTQYF

CDR3 length: 13
J gene: TRBJ2-7
V gene: TRBV20-1
D gene: -
clone size: -
CDR3 DNA: TGCAGTGCTAGAGGGCCGGCACTGTACGAGCAGTACTTC
CDR3 protein: CSARGPALYEQYF

CDR3 length: 17
J gene: TRBJ2-2
V gene: TRBV20-1
D gene: TRBD2
clone size: -
CDR3 DNA: TGCAGTGCTAGTCTACTAGCGGGAGCGCCGGGATACGGGGAGCTGTTTTTT
CDR3 protein: CSASLLAGAPGYGELFF

CDR3 length: 17
J gene: TRBJ2-7
V gene: TRBV11-2
D gene: -
clone size: few
CDR3 DNA: TGTGCCAGCAGCTTCGAGCCCCTCAGGTACCAAAGGATGGAGCAGTACTTC
CDR3 protein: CASSFEPLRYQRMEQYF

CDR3 length: 20
J gene: TRBJ2-4
V gene: TRBV4-3
D gene: TRBD2
clone size: -
CDR3 DNA: TGCGCCAGCAGCCAAGAATACTTTCCGCGGGGGGCGAGGGCCAAAAACATTCAGTACTTC
CDR3 protein: CASSQEYFPRGARAKNIQYF

CDR3 length: 17
J gene: TRBJ2-1
V gene: TRBV6-1
D gene: TRBD2
clone size: -
CDR3 DNA: TGTGCCAGCAGTCAACGGACTAGCGGGAGAAAGAGAAATGAGCAGTTCTTC
CDR3 protein: CASSQRTSGRKRNEQFF

CDR3 length: 14
J gene: TRBJ2-2
V gene: TRBV2
D gene: -
clone size: -
CDR3 DNA: TGTGCCAGCAGTGACGGACGTGGTACCGGGGAGCTGTTTTTT
CDR3 protein: CASSDGRGTGELFF

CDR3 length: 14
J gene: TRBJ2-5
V gene: TRBV7-2
D gene: -
clone size: few
CDR3 DNA: TGTGCCAGCAGCTTAGACAATACCAGGGAGACCCAGTACTTC
CDR3 protein: CASSLDNTRETQYF

CDR3 length: 19
J gene: TRBJ2-1
V gene: TRBV11-2
D gene: TRBD2
clone size: few
CDR3 DNA: TGTGCCAGCAGCTTAGTTCCAATCCATACGGGACTAGTCTACAATGAGCAGTTCTTC
CDR3 protein: CASSLVPIHTGLVYNEQFF

CDR3 length: 15
J gene: TRBJ1-5
V gene: TRBV10-3
D gene: -
clone size: -
CDR3 DNA: TGTGCCATCAGTGAGTCCGGAGGGGACAATCAGCCCCAGCATTTT
CDR3 protein: CAISESGGDNQPQHF

CDR3 length: 13
J gene: TRBJ2-7
V gene: TRBV28
D gene: -
clone size: few
CDR3 DNA: TGTGCCAGCCATTCCGGCTTCCCCTACGAGCAGTACTTC
CDR3 protein: CASHSGFPYEQYF

CDR3 length: 15
J gene: TRBJ2-7
V gene: TRBV3-1
D gene: TRBD1
clone size: few
CDR3 DNA: TGTGCCAGCAGCCCCACAGGGGGCATGACCTACGAGCAGTACTTC
CDR3 protein: CASSPTGGMTYEQYF

CDR3 length: 17
J gene: TRBJ2-1
V gene: TRBV3-1
D gene: TRBD2
clone size: few
CDR3 DNA: TGTGCCAGCAGCCAAGACCCTAGCGGGAGGGCCTACAATGAGCAGTTCTTC
CDR3 protein: CASSQDPSGRAYNEQFF

CDR3 length: 17
J gene: TRBJ2-3
V gene: TRBV6-2/TRBV6-3
D gene: TRBD2
clone size: few
CDR3 DNA: TGTGCCAGCACCAATTACATGGGGACTAGTCCCACAGATACGCAGTATTTT
CDR3 protein: CASTNYMGTSPTDTQYF

CDR3 length: 16
J gene: TRBJ2-2
V gene: TRBV20-1
D gene: TRBD2
clone size: -
CDR3 DNA: TGCAGTGCTCGGGGACTAGCGGGGGGGAACACCGGGGAGCTGTTTTTT
CDR3 protein: CSARGLAGGNTGELFF

CDR3 length: 15
J gene: TRBJ2-7
V gene: TRBV12-3/TRBV12-4
D gene: -
clone size: few
CDR3 DNA: TGTGCCAGCAGTTTAAATAGCCAGAGCTCCTACGAGCAGTACTTC
CDR3 protein: CASSLNSQSSYEQYF

CDR3 length: 15
J gene: TRBJ2-2
V gene: TRBV29-1
D gene: TRBD2
clone size: -
CDR3 DNA: TGCAGCGTTGATCCTAGCGGGGGGGGCACCGGGGAGCTGTTTTTT
CDR3 protein: CSVDPSGGGTGELFF

CDR3 length: 16
J gene: TRBJ1-5
V gene: TRBV4-3
D gene: TRBD1
clone size: -
CDR3 DNA: TGCGCCAGCAGCCAAGACCTTACAGGGGCCCATCAGCCCCAGCATTTT
CDR3 protein: CASSQDLTGAHQPQHF

CDR3 length: 16
J gene: TRBJ2-7
V gene: TRBV3-1
D gene: -
clone size: few
CDR3 DNA: TGTGCCAGCAGCCAAGTGGGTGGTTTTGGGGCCTACGAGCAGTACTTC
CDR3 protein: CASSQVGGFGAYEQYF

CDR3 length: 15
J gene: TRBJ1-4
V gene: TRBV12-3/TRBV12-4
D gene: -
clone size: few
CDR3 DNA: TGTGCCAGCAGTCCCCTCAGTTCGGGGAATGAAAAACTGTTTTTT
CDR3 protein: CASSPLSSGNEKLFF

CDR3 length: 14
J gene: TRBJ2-3
V gene: TRBV5-6
D gene: -
clone size: -
CDR3 DNA: TGTGCCAGCAGCTTGGGGCCTGTGGGGGATACGCAGTATTTT
CDR3 protein: CASSLGPVGDTQYF

CDR3 length: 15
J gene: TRBJ2-1
V gene: TRBV7-9
D gene: -
clone size: few
CDR3 DNA: TGTGCCAGCAGCTTATTTGGGGGGGGGGCGGATGAGCAGTTCTTC
CDR3 protein: CASSLFGGGADEQFF

CDR3 length: 14
J gene: TRBJ2-7
V gene: TRBV7-2
D gene: -
clone size: few
CDR3 DNA: TGTGCCAGCAGATGGCACCCGGAATCCTACGAGCAGTACTTC
CDR3 protein: CASRWHPESYEQYF

CDR3 length: 14
J gene: TRBJ1-6
V gene: TRBV12-3/TRBV12-4
D gene: -
clone size: -
CDR3 DNA: TGTGCCAGCAGGGCCGACGTATGGAGTGCACCCCTCCACTTT
CDR3 protein: CASRADVWSAPLHF

CDR3 length: 14
J gene: TRBJ2-1
V gene: TRBV7-2
D gene: -
clone size: few
CDR3 DNA: TGTGCCAGCAGCTTAAAAATTAGGGGCAATGAGCAGTTCTTC
CDR3 protein: CASSLKIRGNEQFF

CDR3 length: 17
J gene: TRBJ1-2
V gene: TRBV12-3/TRBV12-4
D gene: -
clone size: -
CDR3 DNA: TGTGCCAGCAGTTTAGTCCGAGACGGACAAGCTAACTATGGCTACACCTTC
CDR3 protein: CASSLVRDGQANYGYTF

CDR3 length: 16
J gene: TRBJ2-7
V gene: TRBV20-1
D gene: TRBD1
clone size: -
CDR3 DNA: TGCAGTGCTAGAGCCACCTTGGACAGGGTTAGGTACGAGCAGTACTTC
CDR3 protein: CSARATLDRVRYEQYF

CDR3 length: 17
J gene: TRBJ2-3
V gene: TRBV20-1
D gene: -
clone size: -
CDR3 DNA: TGCAGTGCCAGCGTCGTGGGATCCTCGCCTATCACAGATACGCAGTATTTT
CDR3 protein: CSASVVGSSPITDTQYF

CDR3 length: 14
J gene: TRBJ2-3
V gene: TRBV6-1
D gene: TRBD1
clone size: -
CDR3 DNA: TGTGCCAGCAAAGTGGGACAGGCCACAGATACGCAGTATTTT
CDR3 protein: CASKVGQATDTQYF

CDR3 length: 12
J gene: TRBJ2-3
V gene: TRBV5-6
D gene: TRBD1
clone size: -
CDR3 DNA: TGTGCCAGCAGCTTAAGGACAGGGGGAAGGTATTTT
CDR3 protein: CASSLRTGGRYF

CDR3 length: 14
J gene: TRBJ1-2
V gene: TRBV7-2
D gene: TRBD1
clone size: -
CDR3 DNA: TGTGCCAGCAGCGGTGGGACAGCTAACTATGGCTACACCTTC
CDR3 protein: CASSGGTANYGYTF

CDR3 length: 14
J gene: TRBJ1-5
V gene: TRBV7-8
D gene: -
clone size: many
CDR3 DNA: TGTGCCAGCAGCTTTGGCACCGTAAATCAGCCCCAGCATTTT
CDR3 protein: CASSFGTVNQPQHF

CDR3 length: 12
J gene: TRBJ1-2
V gene: TRBV6-5
D gene: -
clone size: -
CDR3 DNA: TGTGCCAGCAGGGACCAGGGGTTGGGCTACACCTTC
CDR3 protein: CASRDQGLGYTF

CDR3 length: 15
J gene: TRBJ2-6
V gene: TRBV6-2/TRBV6-3
D gene: -
clone size: once
CDR3 DNA: TGTGCCAGCAGCTCCCTTGGGACTGGGGCCAACGTCCTGACTTTC
CDR3 protein: CASSSLGTGANVLTF

CDR3 length: 14
J gene: TRBJ1-6
V gene: TRBV12-3/TRBV12-4
D gene: -
clone size: few
CDR3 DNA: TGTGCCAGCAGTTTACAGCCAACTAATTCACCCCTCCACTTT
CDR3 protein: CASSLQPTNSPLHF

CDR3 length: 14
J gene: TRBJ1-6
V gene: TRBV18
D gene: -
clone size: many
CDR3 DNA: TGTGCCAGCTCACCCAGCTCCTATAATTCACCCCTCCACTTT
CDR3 protein: CASSPSSYNSPLHF

CDR3 length: 15
J gene: TRBJ2-7
V gene: TRBV7-9
D gene: TRBD2
clone size: few
CDR3 DNA: TGTGCCAGCAGCTTATTGGCGGGAGTGATCTACGAGCAGTACTTC
CDR3 protein: CASSLLAGVIYEQYF

CDR3 length: 15
J gene: TRBJ2-7
V gene: TRBV20-1
D gene: TRBD2
clone size: few
CDR3 DNA: TGCAGTGCTAGAGCATCTAGCGGGGGGGCCTACGAGCAGTACTTC
CDR3 protein: CSARASSGGAYEQYF

CDR3 length: 14
J gene: TRBJ2-5
V gene: TRBV12-3/TRBV12-4
D gene: -
clone size: -
CDR3 DNA: TGTGCCAGCAGTTTAAGGGGGGGGGCAAAGACCCAGTACTTC
CDR3 protein: CASSLRGGAKTQYF

CDR3 length: 12
J gene: TRBJ2-5
V gene: TRBV12-3/TRBV12-4
D gene: -
clone size: -
CDR3 DNA: TGTGCCAGCTCCCAGACTCCAGGAACCCAGTACTTC
CDR3 protein: CASSQTPGTQYF

CDR3 length: 16
J gene: TRBJ2-4
V gene: TRBV29-1
D gene: TRBD1
clone size: few
CDR3 DNA: TGCAGCGCTTGGACAGGAGCCCAGGGAGCCAAAAACATTCAGTACTTC
CDR3 protein: CSAWTGAQGAKNIQYF

CDR3 length: 16
J gene: TRBJ2-3
V gene: TRBV7-9
D gene: -
clone size: -
CDR3 DNA: TGTGCCAGCAGCCCTCGGACAACGTCCGGGACAGATACGCAGTATTTT
CDR3 protein: CASSPRTTSGTDTQYF

CDR3 length: 15
J gene: TRBJ2-7
V gene: TRBV7-9
D gene: -
clone size: -
CDR3 DNA: TGTGCCAGCAGCCCAGAGCCGGGGTCCTCCTACGAGCAGTACTTC
CDR3 protein: CASSPEPGSSYEQYF

CDR3 length: 13
J gene: TRBJ1-6
V gene: TRBV20-1
D gene: TRBD1
clone size: -
CDR3 DNA: TGCAGTTCTGTTCGGGACAGGGGATTCTCCCTCCACTTT
CDR3 protein: CSSVRDRGFSLHF

CDR3 length: 12
J gene: TRBJ2-4
V gene: TRBV25-1
D gene: -
clone size: few
CDR3 DNA: TGTGCCAGCAGTGAATTGGTGGGCATTCAGTACTTC
CDR3 protein: CASSELVGIQYF

CDR3 length: 15
J gene: TRBJ1-2
V gene: TRBV7-9
D gene: -
clone size: few
CDR3 DNA: TGTGCCAGCAGCTTAGGTGGGCATCGCAAGGATGGCTACACCTTC
CDR3 protein: CASSLGGHRKDGYTF

CDR3 length: 14
J gene: TRBJ2-6
V gene: TRBV29-1
D gene: -
clone size: -
CDR3 DNA: TGCAGCGTTGACGGACCGTCTGGGGCCAACGTCCTGACTTTC
CDR3 protein: CSVDGPSGANVLTF

CDR3 length: 17
J gene: TRBJ2-5
V gene: TRBV4-3
D gene: -
clone size: many
CDR3 DNA: TGCGCCAGCACCGCCAGGGTATCGGGGAGACACCAAGAGACCCAGTACTTC
CDR3 protein: CASTARVSGRHQETQYF

CDR3 length: 16
J gene: TRBJ1-1
V gene: TRBV14
D gene: -
clone size: few
CDR3 DNA: TGTGCCAGCAGCCAAGGGTGGGTAGGTGGAATCGCTGAAGCTTTCTTT
CDR3 protein: CASSQGWVGGIAEAFF

CDR3 length: 16
J gene: TRBJ2-1
V gene: TRBV4-2
D gene: TRBD2
clone size: few
CDR3 DNA: TGTGCCAGCAGCCCGCGGGGCGGGAGCTCCTACAATGAGCAGTTCTTC
CDR3 protein: CASSPRGGSSYNEQFF